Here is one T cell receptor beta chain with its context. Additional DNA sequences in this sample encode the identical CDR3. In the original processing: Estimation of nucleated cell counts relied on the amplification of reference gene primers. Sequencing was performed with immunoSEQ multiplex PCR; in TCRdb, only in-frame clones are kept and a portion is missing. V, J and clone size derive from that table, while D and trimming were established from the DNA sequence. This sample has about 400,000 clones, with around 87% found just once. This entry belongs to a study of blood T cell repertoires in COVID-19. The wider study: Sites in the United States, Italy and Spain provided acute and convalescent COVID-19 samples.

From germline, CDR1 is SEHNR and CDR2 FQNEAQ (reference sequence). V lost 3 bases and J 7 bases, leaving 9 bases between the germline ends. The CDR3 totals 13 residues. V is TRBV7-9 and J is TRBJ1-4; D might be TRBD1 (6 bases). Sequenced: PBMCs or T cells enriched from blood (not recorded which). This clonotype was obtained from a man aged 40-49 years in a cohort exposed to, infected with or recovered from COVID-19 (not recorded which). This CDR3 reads CASSLVGGEKLFF. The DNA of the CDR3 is TGTGCCAGCAGCTTGGTAGGGGGTGAAAAACTGTTTTTT.